Listed below are T cell receptor beta chains from one sample, sequenced in a study of T cells in Graves' hyperthyroidism and ophthalmopathy. TCRdb redid the calling of the multiplex PCR reads with MiXCR, one entry per CDR3 protein. Among nearly 250,000 distinct CDR3 sequences listed, roughly 22% were seen once. Sequencing input: blood. These TCRs come from a woman aged 40 to 50 with Graves' ophthalmopathy. CDR3s include the opening cysteine and the closing phenylalanine or tryptophan. Fields, in order: D gene, J gene, clone size, V gene, CDR3 DNA, CDR3 protein. A D gene is named only where the DNA matches it firmly. Expanded clones get a size class; other rows say once, few or many, or leave the size out.

>NA|TRBJ2-7|many|TRBV12-3/TRBV12-4
TGTGCCAGCAGTTTAATATTTCGGCAGGGCAACTACGAGCAGTACTTC
CASSLIFRQGNYEQYF
>TRBD2|TRBJ2-7|many|TRBV4-2
TGTGCCAGCAGCCAAGATAAGCGGGAGGCTGGGGGGGAGCAGTACTTC
CASSQDKREAGGEQYF
>TRBD2|TRBJ2-7|many|TRBV20-1
TGCAGTGCTAGACTTCCTAGCGGGAGAGGGACCTACGAGCAGTACTTC
CSARLPSGRGTYEQYF
>TRBD2|TRBJ2-2|NA|TRBV5-1
TGCGCCAGCAGCTTGGCCTTTGCGGGAGGCGTCGGGGAGCTGTTTTTT
CASSLAFAGGVGELFF
>TRBD2|TRBJ2-5|many|TRBV7-2
TGTGCCAGCAGCTTATTTCCTAGCGGGAGGGCAGAGACCCAGTACTTC
CASSLFPSGRAETQYF
>NA|TRBJ1-5|many|TRBV4-2
TGTGCCAGCAGCCACGTCTCCGGGGAGTTCGGCAATCAGCCCCAGCATTTT
CASSHVSGEFGNQPQHF
>NA|TRBJ2-7|NA|TRBV28
TGTGCCAGCAGTCTACCCCGGGACCCTTCCTACGAGCAGTACTTC
CASSLPRDPSYEQYF
>NA|TRBJ1-1|many|TRBV12-3/TRBV12-4
TGTGCTAGCAGCTTAACAGAGAACACTGAAGCTTTCTTT
CASSLTENTEAFF
>TRBD2|TRBJ2-2|NA|TRBV12-3/TRBV12-4
TGTGCCAGCGTCCCACCCCGGGGGGGCACCGGGGAGCTGTTTTTT
CASVPPRGGTGELFF
>TRBD2|TRBJ2-3|many|TRBV7-3
TGTGCCAGCAGCTTAAGACCTAGCGGGGGAGCAGATACGCAGTATTTT
CASSLRPSGGADTQYF
>NA|TRBJ1-5|NA|TRBV20-1
TGCAGCGGCCGGACCGATTTTAGGGGTCAGCCCCAGCATTTT
CSGRTDFRGQPQHF
>NA|TRBJ1-1|NA|TRBV6-1
TGTGCCAGCAGGCTCAGCCTGGGGGACACTGAAGCTTTCTTT
CASRLSLGDTEAFF
>TRBD1|TRBJ1-5|many|TRBV20-1
TGCAGTGCTATACGGATAGGGGGCTTGAGCAATCAGCCCCAGCATTTT
CSAIRIGGLSNQPQHF
>NA|TRBJ2-7|many|TRBV29-1
TGCAGCGTGGTACTAGACTACGAGCAGTACTTC
CSVVLDYEQYF
>NA|TRBJ1-2|many|TRBV6-1
TGTGCCTTACGACAGGTGGTCTATGGCTACACCTTC
CALRQVVYGYTF
>NA|TRBJ1-1|many|TRBV7-9
TGTGCCAGCAGCTTAGACATGAAGACTGAAGCTTTCTTT
CASSLDMKTEAFF
>NA|TRBJ2-7|many|TRBV27
TGTGCCAGCAGTATTTCCTACGGGGCGGTGTCCTACGAGCAGTACTTC
CASSISYGAVSYEQYF
>TRBD1|TRBJ2-7|many|TRBV28
TGTGCCAGCAGTCCGATACCGGGACAGGGGCTTACCTACGAGCAGTACTTC
CASSPIPGQGLTYEQYF
>NA|TRBJ1-1|NA|TRBV20-1
TGCAGTGCTAGAGTTTCGGTGGGAATGAACACTGAAGCTTTCTTT
CSARVSVGMNTEAFF
>NA|TRBJ2-5|NA|TRBV24-1
TGTGCCACCGCCTCCGTTCGGGAAGATCAAGAGACCCAGTACTTC
CATASVREDQETQYF
>TRBD1|TRBJ2-7|many|TRBV15
TGTGCCACCAGCAGAGTTATGGGACAGGGGACCTACGAGCAGTACTTC
CATSRVMGQGTYEQYF
>TRBD1|TRBJ1-2|many|TRBV10-3
TGTGCCATCAGTGGGGGGACAGTAGGTGGCTACACCTTC
CAISGGTVGGYTF
>NA|TRBJ2-2|many|TRBV24-1
TGTGCCACCAGAGCACAGGACACCGGGGAGCTGTTTTTT
CATRAQDTGELFF
>NA|TRBJ1-2|NA|TRBV12-3/TRBV12-4
TGTGCCAGCAGTAAAAGGACGGGCTATGGCTACAGCTTC
CASSKRTGYGYSF
>NA|TRBJ2-5|NA|TRBV19
TGTGCCAGTAGGCCATCGACAGTCCCGGGGGAGACCCAGTACTTC
CASRPSTVPGETQYF
>TRBD1|TRBJ2-1|few|TRBV6-1
TGTGCCAGCCATATCGGACAGGGAAACTCCTACAATGAGCAGTTCTTC
CASHIGQGNSYNEQFF
>NA|TRBJ1-1|NA|TRBV27
TGTGCCAGCAGTTTCAAACCCCATGGCGGCACTGAAGCTTTCTTT
CASSFKPHGGTEAFF
>NA|TRBJ1-1|many|TRBV12-3/TRBV12-4
TGTGCCAGCAGTTTTATTACCAGGGAGCATGGAGCTTTCTTT
CASSFITREHGAFF
>TRBD2|TRBJ2-2|NA|TRBV24-1
TGTGCCACCAGTCTAGCGGGAGGGTATTCCGGGGAGCTGTTTTTT
CATSLAGGYSGELFF
>NA|TRBJ1-5|NA|TRBV27
TGTGCCAGCAAATCCGGGGGCATGGAGCCCCAGCATTTT
CASKSGGMEPQHF
>NA|TRBJ2-2|few|TRBV5-8
TGTGCCAGCAGCCATCCCTTAAACACCGGGGAGCTGTTTTTT
CASSHPLNTGELFF
>NA|TRBJ1-6|few|TRBV6-1
TGTGCCAGCCGGGACGGGAGCTCCTATAATTCACCCCTCCACTTT
CASRDGSSYNSPLHF
>NA|TRBJ2-7|NA|TRBV19
TGTGCCAGTAGTGAGTCGGGGGGCCGTCGGGACGAGCAGTACTTC
CASSESGGRRDEQYF
>NA|TRBJ1-2|many|TRBV3-1
TGTGCCAGCAGCCACCGGGACGGCTTCTACTATGGCTACACCTTC
CASSHRDGFYYGYTF
>NA|TRBJ1-1|many|TRBV28
TGTGCCAGCAGATCTAATCTAAGGGTGAACACTGAAGCTTTCTTT
CASRSNLRVNTEAFF
>TRBD2|TRBJ2-7|NA|TRBV11-2
TGTGCCAGCAGCCTACTTAGCGGGCCTAGCTCCTACGAGCAGTACTTC
CASSLLSGPSSYEQYF
>TRBD2|TRBJ2-5|many|TRBV7-2
TGTGCCAGCAGCTCGAGCGGGGCCCTTGGGGAGACCCAGTACTTC
CASSSSGALGETQYF
>NA|TRBJ2-4|many|TRBV27
TGTGCCAGCAGTGTCTCCTTCCACTACATTCAGTACTTC
CASSVSFHYIQYF
>NA|TRBJ2-7|few|TRBV6-2/TRBV6-3
TGTGCCAGCAGTTATACCCTGGGAGGAGGCTACGAGCAGTACTTC
CASSYTLGGGYEQYF
>NA|TRBJ1-1|many|TRBV29-1
TGCAGCGTCCGGGCCTCTCCTGGTGCTGAAGCTTTCTTT
CSVRASPGAEAFF
>TRBD1|TRBJ2-7|many|TRBV10-3
TGTGCCATCAGAGAGGACAGGCCGCCCTACGAGCAGTACTTC
CAIREDRPPYEQYF
>TRBD1|TRBJ2-7|NA|TRBV20-1
TGCAGTGCTTCACAGGGGATCTACGAGCAGTACTTC
CSASQGIYEQYF
>TRBD2|TRBJ2-5|many|TRBV28
TGTGCCAGCAGCCCAATCCGAAGGGGAGGGGAGACCCAGTACTTC
CASSPIRRGGETQYF
>NA|TRBJ1-2|many|TRBV10-3
TGTGCCACCTCGGGGACCTCAGAGGGCTACACCTTC
CATSGTSEGYTF
>NA|TRBJ2-7|NA|TRBV12-3/TRBV12-4
TGTGCCAGCAATCTGCTGGGGCGGGCCGGAGAGCAGTACTTC
CASNLLGRAGEQYF